This is a list of T cell receptor beta chains from one sample in a study of T cells in Graves' hyperthyroidism and ophthalmopathy. MiXCR, run by TCRdb on the multiplex PCR reads, gives a single entry per CDR3 protein. The top ten clones hold around 44% of a sample with 490,000 or so distinct CDR3 sequences, 40% to 50% of them seen once. The sequencing input was peripheral blood or thyroid tissue (not recorded which). These receptors were collected from an adult woman with Graves' disease, either hyperthyroidism or ophthalmopathy (not recorded which). The CDR3 runs from the conserved cysteine through the conserved F or W. D genes are given only for firm matches. Not all rows give a size; the values are once, few, many and, for expanded clones, a class.

cdr3_nt | cdr3_aa | d_call | v_call | clone_size | j_call
TGCGCCAGCAGCTTGGGGTCCGTCCCCAGCGTCCTGACTTTC | CASSLGSVPSVLTF | - | TRBV5-1 | many | TRBJ2-6
TGTGCCAGCAGTTCCGAGCCAGGACTAGCGTTTAACGAGCAGTACTTC | CASSSEPGLAFNEQYF | TRBD2 | TRBV7-3 | - | TRBJ2-7
TGTGCCGGCAGTTTTCGGGACAGGGCCAACTACGAGCAGTACTTC | CAGSFRDRANYEQYF | TRBD1 | TRBV28 | - | TRBJ2-7
TGTGCCAGCAGCTTCCCCAGGGGGATAAACTACGAGCAGTACTTC | CASSFPRGINYEQYF | TRBD1 | TRBV7-9 | - | TRBJ2-7
TGCAGCGTTATTCCTCCAAGTAACTATGGCTACACCTTC | CSVIPPSNYGYTF | - | TRBV29-1 | - | TRBJ1-2
TGTGCCACCAGGGAGAGGGGCGATCAGCCCCAGCATTTT | CATRERGDQPQHF | - | TRBV24-1 | - | TRBJ1-5
TGTGCCAGCAGGAACACGGGACTTTACGAGCAGTACTTC | CASRNTGLYEQYF | - | TRBV7-2 | many | TRBJ2-7
TGTGCCAGCAGCCCCGGACAGGGAGGGAGCACTGAAGCTTTCTTT | CASSPGQGGSTEAFF | TRBD1 | TRBV7-2 | many | TRBJ1-1
TGTGCCAGCAGTTTAGGCAGTGGTATCGTCTCCTACGAGCAGTACTTC | CASSLGSGIVSYEQYF | - | TRBV12-3/TRBV12-4 | many | TRBJ2-7
TGTGCCAGCAGCCCCCGGGCCGAGGGGACTGAAGCTTTCTTT | CASSPRAEGTEAFF | - | TRBV9 | many | TRBJ1-1
TGTGCCAGCAGCGCCTTTTCGCAGGGGGACTACGAGCAGTACTTC | CASSAFSQGDYEQYF | TRBD1 | TRBV6-1 | - | TRBJ2-7
TGCAGTGCTAGCCCCGCAGAGCCTCAAGAGACCCAGTACTTC | CSASPAEPQETQYF | - | TRBV20-1 | few | TRBJ2-5
TGCAGTGCTAGGGTAGCGGGATCAACTAATGAAAAACTGTTTTTT | CSARVAGSTNEKLFF | - | TRBV20-1 | - | TRBJ1-4
TGTGCCAGCAGCCAAAGTGGGGGGGGCGCGGATGGCTACACCTTC | CASSQSGGGADGYTF | - | TRBV7-9 | few | TRBJ1-2
TGTGCCAGCAGCACTACAGGGAGCACAGATACGCAGTATTTT | CASSTTGSTDTQYF | - | TRBV6-4 | - | TRBJ2-3
TGTGCCACCAGTGATCCGGGACAGGATGGTGAAAAACTGTTTTTT | CATSDPGQDGEKLFF | TRBD1 | TRBV24-1 | - | TRBJ1-4
TGTGCCAGCAGCTTAACCGGACAGGGGACGAGACTTTCTGGGGCCAACGTCCTGACTTTC | CASSLTGQGTRLSGANVLTF | TRBD1 | TRBV7-3 | - | TRBJ2-6
TGCAGTGCTAGAGAAGCGGGAGCGGGCGAGCAGTACTTC | CSAREAGAGEQYF | TRBD2 | TRBV20-1 | - | TRBJ2-7
TGTGCCACCAGCAGAGATAGGTTGGGGGGCGCTTCCTATGGCTACACCTTC | CATSRDRLGGASYGYTF | - | TRBV15 | few | TRBJ1-2
TGTGCCAGCAGGCCGGACGGTCTGGGAGGGAACACTGAAGCTTTCTTT | CASRPDGLGGNTEAFF | - | TRBV6-5 | - | TRBJ1-1
TGTGCCAGCAGCAATTACCGGGACAGGGGGCTTGGCTACACCTTC | CASSNYRDRGLGYTF | TRBD1 | TRBV7-2 | many | TRBJ1-2
TGTGCCACCTTCGGACAGAAAGATGGCTACACCTTC | CATFGQKDGYTF | - | TRBV24-1 | - | TRBJ1-2
TGTGCCAGCAGCTTTACAGGGCGGACTAATGAAAAACTGTTTTTT | CASSFTGRTNEKLFF | - | TRBV7-9 | - | TRBJ1-4
TGTGCCAGCAGCTTAAGCCTAGCGAGCACAGATACGCAGTATTTT | CASSLSLASTDTQYF | - | TRBV11-1 | - | TRBJ2-3
TGCAGTGCTCCGGACAGGGACGCCTACGAGCAGTACTTC | CSAPDRDAYEQYF | TRBD1 | TRBV20-1 | few | TRBJ2-7
TGTGCCAGCAGCTTAGATGGTCTAGCGGGAGGGCCGGGGGAATACAATGAGCAGTTCTTC | CASSLDGLAGGPGEYNEQFF | TRBD2 | TRBV7-9 | - | TRBJ2-1
TGTGCCAGCAGTACCCGGACAGGGGAGCACTATGGCTACACCTTC | CASSTRTGEHYGYTF | TRBD1 | TRBV6-2/TRBV6-3 | - | TRBJ1-2
TGTGCCATCAGTGACCCAGGGACTAGCGGCGAGCAGTACTTC | CAISDPGTSGEQYF | TRBD2 | TRBV10-3 | - | TRBJ2-7
TGTGCCATCAGTGAAAACTCAGGGGGCTTGTATGGCTACACCTTC | CAISENSGGLYGYTF | TRBD1 | TRBV10-3 | - | TRBJ1-2
TGCAGTGCTCCCCAAGGGGGGGTTCGGTACACCGGGGAGCTGTTTTTT | CSAPQGGVRYTGELFF | - | TRBV20-1 | - | TRBJ2-2
TGCGCCAGCAGCCAAGATGATCTCATTGACGAGCAGTACTTC | CASSQDDLIDEQYF | - | TRBV4-1 | few | TRBJ2-7
TGTGCCATCAGTGGGGAGAACTATGGCTACACCTTC | CAISGENYGYTF | - | TRBV10-3 | many | TRBJ1-2
TGTGCCAGCAGCTTGGCGGGCAGGGCGGAGACCCAGTACTTC | CASSLAGRAETQYF | - | TRBV5-6 | many | TRBJ2-5
TGTGCCACCAGTGATCTTAGCGGGAGCGGAGGAAACACCGGGGAGCTGTTTTTT | CATSDLSGSGGNTGELFF | TRBD2 | TRBV24-1 | few | TRBJ2-2
TGCAGTGCTAGAGTCCCGGGACAGGGGGCCGATGGCTACACCTTC | CSARVPGQGADGYTF | TRBD1 | TRBV20-1 | - | TRBJ1-2
TGCAGCGGTGAAGGACTGGCCGGGGGGGCCTACGAGCAGTACTTC | CSGEGLAGGAYEQYF | TRBD2 | TRBV29-1 | - | TRBJ2-7
TGCAGCGTACGCCGGGCGGTAGACTACGAGCAGTACTTC | CSVRRAVDYEQYF | - | TRBV29-1 | few | TRBJ2-7
TGCGCCAGCAGCCAAGTGCAGGATCAGCCCCAGCATTTT | CASSQVQDQPQHF | - | TRBV4-1 | - | TRBJ1-5
TGCAGTTCCGGGACAGGGGGCCGCGATCAGCCCCAGCATTTT | CSSGTGGRDQPQHF | TRBD1 | TRBV20-1 | many | TRBJ1-5
TGCGCCAGCAGCTTATATCAGCTTATGAACACTGAAGCTTTCTTT | CASSLYQLMNTEAFF | - | TRBV5-1 | - | TRBJ1-1
TGCAGTGCTAGGACAGGAGTCAATCAGCCCCAGCATTTT | CSARTGVNQPQHF | - | TRBV20-1 | - | TRBJ1-5